This TCR beta chain was recorded in a study of T cells in Graves' hyperthyroidism and ophthalmopathy. RNA transcripts served as the template for amplifying TCR beta CDR3 regions. The HTBI primer set was used in a first-round RT-PCR of the TCR CDR3. TCRdb passed the multiplex PCR reads through MiXCR, listing each CDR3 protein once. The sample lists about 360,000 distinct CDR3 sequences, about 14% occurring once. This clonotype was picked up a small number of times. Germline CDR1 reads WSHSY; CDR2 reads SAAADI. The CDR3 has 14 residues. The V gene lost 4 bases and the J gene lost 1 base, with 9 bases spanning the gap.

The clonotype originates from a man younger than 45 with Graves' hyperthyroidism that later progressed to Graves' ophthalmopathy. The sequencing sample was made of blood. This chain joins TRBV10-2 and TRBJ2-3; TRBD2 might be the D (5 bases). Written as DNA, the CDR3 is TGCGCCAGCAGTGCGGGAATCCGCACAGATACGCAGTATTTT. Amino acid sequence: CASSAGIRTDTQYF.